A single sample is the source of the 32 T cell receptor beta chains below, sequenced in a study of T cell responses to AZD1222 COVID-19 vaccine. Only in-frame clones appear in the TCRdb table, and some are missing; sequencing was by immunoSEQ multiplex PCR. This sample has about 34,000 clones, with 78% found just once. The sample was peripheral blood, taken 28 days after the second AZD1222 dose. These TCRs come from an adult who received the AZD1222 COVID-19 vaccine.

In this sample, this clone is medium-sized. The V call is TRBV5-4, the J call TRBJ1-2; D might be TRBD1 (5 bases). CDR1 SGHNT and CDR2 YYREEE come from the germline V gene (reference sequence). V shed 4 bases and J shed 6 bases, with 19 bases lying between them. This CDR3 contains 15 residues. The CDR3 DNA reads as TGTGCCAGCAGCGTGGGAGGGAAGGGGCTAGATGGCTACACCTTC. It yields the protein CASSVGGKGLDGYTF.

The gene calls are TRBV18 and TRBJ2-7; 10 bases are shared with TRBD2. CDR3 length: 15 residues. Per germline, CDR1 KGHSH and CDR2 LQKENI. The V gene end was trimmed by 2 bases and the J gene end by 7 bases; junction bases not matched to a gene: 8. The CDR3 coding sequence is TGTGCCAGCTCACCAAACAGCGGGGGGGCTAATGAGCAGTACTTC. Translating it yields CASSPNSGGANEQYF.

The chain is built from TRBV4-3 and TRBJ2-3, with 10 bases fitting TRBD2. The length of the CDR3 is 16 residues. Germline CDR1 reads LGHNA; CDR2 reads YSLEER. After removal of 4 bases from V and 1 base from J, the junction contained 5 bases not matched to a gene. CDR3 DNA sequence: TGCGCCAGCAGCCCCGGACTAGCGGTGGGCACAGATACGCAGTATTTT. The encoded protein is CASSPGLAVGTDTQYF.

The gene calls are TRBV2 and TRBJ1-5; D uncertain. The germline V gene has CDR1 SNHLY and CDR2 FYNNEI. The CDR3 sequence is 13 residues long. V lost 4 bases, J lost 1 base, and 5 bases lay in between. The CDR3 sequence is CASSVDSNQPQHF. The DNA for the CDR3 is TGTGCCAGCAGTGTGGACAGCAATCAGCCCCAGCATTTT.

The V and J genes are TRBV24-1 and TRBJ2-1; D is ambiguous. V lost 4 bases and J 5 bases, leaving 5 bases between the germline ends. In germline, CDR1 is KGHDR, CDR2 SFDVKD. This CDR3 is built from 12 residues. The CDR3 is CATSEGNNEQFF. The CDR3 nucleotides read TGTGCCACCAGTGAGGGTAACAATGAGCAGTTCTTC.

This clone appeared a few times. This chain links TRBV7-6 with TRBJ2-7; no firm D call. Germline assignment: CDR1 SGHVS and CDR2 FNYEAQ. With 3 bases removed from V and 0 bases from J, the gap between germline ends came to 12 bases. This CDR3 comprises 15 residues. This CDR3 reads CASSFSPSYSYEQYF. In DNA, the CDR3 is TGTGCCAGCAGCTTCTCCCCAAGTTACTCCTACGAGCAGTACTTC.

The chain joins TRBV6-2 or TRBV6-3 to TRBJ1-1, with D tentatively TRBD1 (6 bases). Between the trimmed V and J ends, which lost 1 base and 4 bases, there was a span of 7 bases. CDR3 length: 13 amino acids. The germline V gene encodes CDR1 MNHEY and CDR2 SVGEGT. Here the CDR3 DNA reads TGTGCCAGCAGTTACTGGGGGGCCACTGAAGCTTTCTTT. This encodes CASSYWGATEAFF.

This clone was counted a single time. V is TRBV10-2 and J is TRBJ1-5; no clear D. The CDR3 contains 13 residues. Trimming shortened V by 3 bases and J by 2 bases, and 5 bases separated the two germline ends. The germline CDR1 and CDR2 sequences are WSHSY and SAAADI. CDR3 protein: CASSDGGNQPQHF. Written as DNA, the CDR3 is TGCGCCAGCAGTGATGGGGGCAATCAGCCCCAGCATTTT.

V usage is TRBV5-8 and J usage is TRBJ2-5; D gene ambiguous. The V end lost 0 bases, the J end lost 4 bases, and 16 bases lay between the germline ends. From germline, CDR1 is SGHTS and CDR2 YDEGEE. The CDR3 spans 16 residues. CDR3 in amino acids: CASSLAYLVGPETQYF. CDR3 bases: TGTGCCAGCAGCTTGGCCTATTTAGTAGGACCAGAGACCCAGTACTTC.

This chain connects TRBV18 to TRBJ2-7; D perhaps matches TRBD1 (6 bases). CDR1 and CDR2 from the germline V gene are KGHSH and LQKENI. Trimming took off 7 bases at V and 3 bases at J, with 22 bases between the two ends. The CDR3 runs to 16 residues. CDR3 protein: CASFIRRDTGYYEQYV. Written as DNA, the CDR3 is TGTGCCAGCTTCATACGCCGGGACACCGGATACTACGAGCAGTACGTC.

The CDR3 reads CASRDYGAPDTDTQYF. The CDR3 DNA follows: TGTGCCAGCAGGGATTACGGGGCGCCCGACACAGATACGCAGTATTTT. V gene TRBV2 combines with J gene TRBJ2-3, with D perhaps assigned TRBD1 or TRBD2 (5 bases each). Trimming left V 6 bases short and J 2 bases short, with 18 bases between. The CDR3 length is 16 residues. The germline CDR1 and CDR2 sequences are SNHLY and FYNNEI.

About this clone itself: At the DNA level, this CDR3 is encoded by other sequences in the same sample as well. The genes are TRBV3-1 (or the pseudogene TRBV3-2) and TRBJ1-6; D is unclear. Germline V CDR1 and CDR2: LGHDT, YNNKEL (reference sequence). V lost 0 bases and J 12 bases, leaving 6 bases between the germline ends. The CDR3 is made up of 12 amino acids. The CDR3 sequence: CASSQDFGPLHF. As DNA, the CDR3 is TGTGCCAGCAGCCAAGATTTCGGACCCCTCCACTTT.

The chain uses TRBV7-2 and TRBJ2-2, with 10 bases lining up with TRBD2. This CDR3 is built from 15 residues. The germline V gene encodes CDR1 SGHTA and CDR2 FQGNSA. With 1 base clipped from V and 6 bases from J, the junction kept 2 bases outside the gene matches. The CDR3: CASSLVAGGPGELFF. The CDR3, as DNA: TGTGCCAGCAGCTTAGTAGCGGGAGGTCCCGGGGAGCTGTTTTTT.

The chain recombines TRBV24-1 with TRBJ2-3; 7 nucleotides line up with TRBD2. The J segment lost 0 bases and the V segment lost 7 bases, leaving 6 bases of the junction unmatched. Looked up from germline, CDR1 is KGHDR and CDR2 is SFDVKD. This CDR3 region has 15 residues. The DNA for the CDR3 is TGTGCCACCAGCGGGGGGTTGGCGAGCACAGATACGCAGTATTTT. This codes for CATSGGLASTDTQYF.

V and J are TRBV11-2 and TRBJ1-2; TRBD1 aligns across 7 bases. Germline CDR1 is SGHAT and CDR2 is FQNNGV. The V gene end was trimmed by 0 bases and the J gene end by 8 bases; junction bases not matched to a gene: 15. This CDR3 is 17 amino acids long. The CDR3 sequence is CASSLDFAPGQSGGYTF. CDR3 DNA sequence: TGTGCCAGCAGCTTAGACTTTGCCCCGGGACAGTCGGGGGGCTACACCTTC.

V and J are TRBV28 and TRBJ1-2; D gene ambiguous. Trimming took 0 bases from V and 8 from J, leaving 10 bases between them. CDR1 and CDR2 (germline): MDHEN, SYDVKM. The CDR3 is made up of 13 amino acids. The CDR3 loop is CASSLWIGRGYTF. The CDR3 nucleotides are TGTGCCAGCAGTTTATGGATAGGGAGGGGCTACACCTTC.

The V and J genes are TRBV7-2 and TRBJ1-4, with unresolved D. V shed 1 base and J shed 9 bases, with 12 bases lying between them. The CDR3 is made up of 14 amino acids. Germline CDR1 is SGHTA and CDR2 is FQGNSA. As DNA, the CDR3 is TGTGCCAGCAGCTTAGTAAACGGGGAACAAAAACTGTTTTTT. It yields the protein CASSLVNGEQKLFF.

The chain combines TRBV5-4 with TRBJ1-2; tentative D call: TRBD1 (6 bases). Germline V CDR1 and CDR2: SGHNT, YYREEE (reference sequence). Trimming removed 4 bases from V and 7 bases from J, with 17 bases in between. There are 14 residues in the CDR3. The CDR3 protein is CASSSRQGQVGYTF. CDR3 in DNA: TGTGCCAGCAGCAGCCGGCAGGGGCAGGTTGGCTACACCTTC.

The genes are TRBV15 and TRBJ1-2; D is uncertain. The V gene lost 1 base and the J gene lost 2 bases, with 8 bases spanning the gap. The CDR3 covers 14 residues. Looked up from germline, CDR1 is LNHNV and CDR2 is YYDKDF (reference sequence). The CDR3 DNA reads TGTGCCACCAGCAGAGTGCCGGAGAACTATGGCTACACCTTC. It translates to CATSRVPENYGYTF.

By sample share, this clone is medium-sized. The chain joins TRBV27 to TRBJ2-1; D is unclear. The ends were cut back, 1 base at V and 4 bases at J, with 11 bases in the middle. The CDR3 sequence is 15 residues long. The germline gives CDR1 MNHEY, CDR2 SMNVEV (reference sequence). This CDR3 reads CASSLLALRYNEQFF. The DNA of the CDR3 is TGTGCCAGCAGTTTATTGGCATTACGATACAATGAGCAGTTCTTC.

This rearrangement joins TRBV10-3 to TRBJ2-3, with D possibly being TRBD1 or TRBD2 (7 bases each). Germline CDR1 ENHRY, CDR2 SYGVKD. The CDR3 spans 16 residues. V was clipped by 0 bases and J by 8 bases, with 18 bases between them. The CDR3 bases are TGTGCCATCAGTGAGTCCTCAGGGGGGGGCCGGGGTACGCAGTATTTT. As protein: CAISESSGGGRGTQYF.

The CDR3 loop reads CASSEWIRAVEETQYF. The CDR3 coding sequence is TGCGCCAGCAGTGAGTGGATCAGGGCGGTAGAAGAGACCCAGTACTTC. V and J are TRBV10-1 and TRBJ2-5, with D perhaps TRBD1 (5 bases). CDR1 and CDR2 (germline): WNHNN, SYGVQD (reference sequence). V gave up 1 base and J gave up 3 bases, with 15 bases separating them. The CDR3 has 16 residues.

The V and J genes are TRBV7-2 and TRBJ1-2; the D is unclear. CDR1 and CDR2 from the germline V gene are SGHTA and FQGNSA. Trimming shortened V by 7 bases and J by 9 bases, and 15 bases separated the two germline ends. The CDR3 is made up of 12 amino acids. The CDR3 DNA is TGTGCCAGCACCATGGGCGGGGAAAGCTACACCTTC. This gives the protein CASTMGGESYTF.

This clone was detected once. The chain employs TRBV5-4 and TRBJ1-4; 7 positions agree with TRBD1. The junction had 6 bases not matched to a gene; V was cut back by 4 bases and J by 3 bases. Germline assignment: CDR1 SGHNT and CDR2 YYREEE (reference sequence). This CDR3 is 15 amino acids long. The chain's CDR3 is CASSRQGAANEKLFF. As DNA, the CDR3 is TGTGCCAGCAGCCGACAGGGAGCGGCTAATGAAAAACTGTTTTTT.

V is TRBV5-1 and J is TRBJ2-5, with D possibly TRBD2 on 5 matching bases. Germline CDR1 SGHRS, CDR2 YFSETQ. Trimming removed 5 bases at V and 2 bases at J, with 16 bases between. The CDR3 is 15 residues long. The CDR3 DNA follows: TGCGCCAGCAGATCGCAGCGGAACACTCAAGAGACCCAGTACTTC. It translates to CASRSQRNTQETQYF.

The chain carries TRBV10-1 and TRBJ1-1; D call uncertain. V was pared by 6 bases and J by 0 bases, with 8 bases between. This CDR3 is built from 13 residues. CDR1 is WNHNN and CDR2 is SYGVQD in the germline V gene (reference sequence). The CDR3 nucleotides are TGCGCCAGCAGAGAGGTGTTGAACACTGAAGCTTTCTTT. Translated, it gives CASREVLNTEAFF.

The J gene is TRBJ2-1, the V gene TRBV19, with 8 bases identical to TRBD2. This CDR3 comprises 16 residues. V dropped 0 bases and J dropped 8; count of bases not matched to a gene: 9. Germline V gene sequence: CDR1 LNHDA, CDR2 SQIVND (reference sequence). CDR3 sequence: CASSIDRLAGGDEQFF. The DNA for the CDR3 is TGTGCCAGTAGTATAGATAGGCTAGCGGGTGGGGATGAGCAGTTCTTC. The full variable domain, in which reference TRBV19 and TRBJ2-1 provide the parts outside the CDR3, is DGGITQSPKYLFRKEGQNVTLSCEQNLNHDAMYWYRQDPGQGLRLIYYSQIVNDFQKGDIAEGYSVSREKKESFPLTVTSAQKNPTAFYLCASSIDRLAGGDEQFFGPGTRLTVL.

This clone is a singleton in its sample. The rearrangement uses TRBV7-9 and TRBJ2-1, with a tentative D call TRBD2 (6 bases). V lost 7 bases and J lost 3, with 13 bases in between. CDR3 length: 14 amino acids. The germline V gene has CDR1 SEHNR and CDR2 FQNEAQ (reference sequence). CDR3: CASTPAGYYNEQFF. The CDR3 coding sequence is TGTGCCAGCACTCCGGCGGGATACTACAATGAGCAGTTCTTC.

The sample holds a few counts of this clone. J is TRBJ2-1 and V is TRBV7-8, with D possibly TRBD1 on 6 matching bases. Per the germline V gene, CDR1 is SGHVS and CDR2 is FQNEAQ. CDR3 length: 14 amino acids. Trimming cost V 5 bases and J 8 bases, with 16 bases left between them. The CDR3 bases are TGTGCCAGCAGCCCCCAGGGGAATTTCGATGAGCAGTTCTTC. As protein: CASSPQGNFDEQFF.

V and J are TRBV6-5 and TRBJ2-5; 7 bases line up with TRBD1. J gave up 6 bases and V 0 bases, and 7 bases lay outside the gene matches. CDR1 is MNHEY, CDR2 SVGAGI, per germline. This CDR3 comprises 15 residues. The CDR3 DNA reads as TGTGCCAGCAGTTACTCTATCGGACAGGAAAAGACCCAGTACTTC. Its translation is CASSYSIGQEKTQYF.

The DNA for the CDR3 is TGTGCCAGCAGCTTGGGGGCGGGAGATCGAAAGACCGGGGAGCTGTTTTTT. Translated, it gives CASSLGAGDRKTGELFF. The gene calls are TRBV5-4 and TRBJ2-2, with TRBD2 matching 7 bases. V dropped 0 bases and J dropped 5; count of bases not matched to a gene: 10. Germline assignment: CDR1 SGHNT and CDR2 YYREEE (reference sequence). The CDR3 is 17 amino acids.

The V and J genes are TRBV11-3 and TRBJ2-5; D ambiguous. This CDR3 comprises 13 residues. With 5 bases removed from V and 1 base from J, the gap between germline ends came to 8 bases. Looked up from germline, CDR1 is SGHNT and CDR2 is YENEEA. The CDR3 region has the DNA TGTGCCAGCAGCCGGACCATCCAAGAGACCCAGTACTTC. Its translation is CASSRTIQETQYF.